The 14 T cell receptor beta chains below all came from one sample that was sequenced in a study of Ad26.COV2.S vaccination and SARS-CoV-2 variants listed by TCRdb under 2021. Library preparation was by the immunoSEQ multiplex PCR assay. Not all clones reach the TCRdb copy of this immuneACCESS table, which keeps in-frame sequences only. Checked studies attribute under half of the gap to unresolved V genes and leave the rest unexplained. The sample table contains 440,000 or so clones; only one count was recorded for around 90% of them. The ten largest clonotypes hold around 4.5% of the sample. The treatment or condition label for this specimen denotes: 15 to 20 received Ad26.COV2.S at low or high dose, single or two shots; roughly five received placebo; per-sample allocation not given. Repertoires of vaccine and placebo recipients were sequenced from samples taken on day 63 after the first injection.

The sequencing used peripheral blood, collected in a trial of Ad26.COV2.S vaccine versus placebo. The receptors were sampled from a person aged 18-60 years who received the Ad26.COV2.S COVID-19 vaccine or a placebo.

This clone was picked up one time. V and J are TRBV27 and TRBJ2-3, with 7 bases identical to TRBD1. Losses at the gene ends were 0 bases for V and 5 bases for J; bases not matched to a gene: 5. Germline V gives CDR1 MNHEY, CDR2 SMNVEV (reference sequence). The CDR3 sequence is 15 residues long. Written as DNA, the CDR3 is TGTGCCAGCAGTTTATCTTGGGACAGAAAAGATACGCAGTATTTT. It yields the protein CASSLSWDRKDTQYF.

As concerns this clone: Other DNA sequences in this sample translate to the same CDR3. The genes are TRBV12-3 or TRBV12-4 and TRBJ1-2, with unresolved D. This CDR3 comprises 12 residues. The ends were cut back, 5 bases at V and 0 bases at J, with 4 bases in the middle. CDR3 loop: CASSNTNYGYTF. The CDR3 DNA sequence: TGTGCCAGCAGTAATACTAACTATGGCTACACCTTC.

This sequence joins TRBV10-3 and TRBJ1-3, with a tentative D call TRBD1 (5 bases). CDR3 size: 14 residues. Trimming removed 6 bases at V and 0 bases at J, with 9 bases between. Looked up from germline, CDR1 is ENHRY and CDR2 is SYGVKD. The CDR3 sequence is CAISSGNSGNTIYF. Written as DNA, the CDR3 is TGTGCCATCAGCTCAGGGAACTCTGGAAACACCATATATTTT.

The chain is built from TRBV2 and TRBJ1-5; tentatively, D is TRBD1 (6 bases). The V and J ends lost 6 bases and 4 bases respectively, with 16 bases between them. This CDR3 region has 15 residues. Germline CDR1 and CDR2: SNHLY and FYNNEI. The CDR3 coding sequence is TGTGCCAGCAGGGTCGGACAGATGGAAAATCAGCCCCAGCATTTT. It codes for CASRVGQMENQPQHF.

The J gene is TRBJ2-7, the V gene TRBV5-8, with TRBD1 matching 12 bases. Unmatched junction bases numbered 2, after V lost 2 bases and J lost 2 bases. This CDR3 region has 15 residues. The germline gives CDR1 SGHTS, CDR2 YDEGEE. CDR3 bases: TGTGCCAGCAGCTTTCGGGACAGGGGGCCCTACGAGCAGTACTTC. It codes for CASSFRDRGPYEQYF.

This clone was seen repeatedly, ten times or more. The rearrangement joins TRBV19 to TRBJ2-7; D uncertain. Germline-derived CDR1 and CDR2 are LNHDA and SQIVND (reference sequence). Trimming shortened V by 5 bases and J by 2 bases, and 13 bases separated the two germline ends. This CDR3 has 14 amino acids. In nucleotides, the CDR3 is TGTGCCAGTAGTCGGGCCGGGTCCACCTACGAGCAGTACTTC. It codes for CASSRAGSTYEQYF.

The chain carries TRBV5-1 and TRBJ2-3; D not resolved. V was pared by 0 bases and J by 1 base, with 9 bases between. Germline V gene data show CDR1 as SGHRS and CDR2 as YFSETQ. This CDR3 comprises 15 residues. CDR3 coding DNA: TGCGCCAGCAGCTTGGAAAGGTCCGGCACAGATACGCAGTATTTT. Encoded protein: CASSLERSGTDTQYF. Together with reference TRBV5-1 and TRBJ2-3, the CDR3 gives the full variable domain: KAGVTQTPRYLIKTRGQQVTLSCSPISGHRSVSWYQQTPGQGLQFLFEYFSETQRNKGNFPGRFSGRQFSNSRSEMNVSTLELGDSALYLCASSLERSGTDTQYFGPGTRLTVL.

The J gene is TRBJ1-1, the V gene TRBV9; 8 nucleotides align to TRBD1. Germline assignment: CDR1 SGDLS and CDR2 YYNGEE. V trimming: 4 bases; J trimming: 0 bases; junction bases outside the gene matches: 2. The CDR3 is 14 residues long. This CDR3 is CASSSDRVNTEAFF. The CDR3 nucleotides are TGTGCCAGCAGCTCGGACAGGGTGAACACTGAAGCTTTCTTT.

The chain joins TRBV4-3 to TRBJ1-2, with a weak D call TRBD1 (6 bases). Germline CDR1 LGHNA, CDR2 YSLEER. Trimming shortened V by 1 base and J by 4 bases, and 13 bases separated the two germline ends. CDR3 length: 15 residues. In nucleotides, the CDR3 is TGCGCCAGCAGCCAAGGATCGACAGGCGGCTATGGCTACACCTTC. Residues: CASSQGSTGGYGYTF.

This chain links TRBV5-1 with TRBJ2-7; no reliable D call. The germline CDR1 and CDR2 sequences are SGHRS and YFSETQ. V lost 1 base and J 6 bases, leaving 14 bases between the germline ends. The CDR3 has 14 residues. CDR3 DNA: TGCGCCAGCAGCTTGAGCCTTCCTAACTCCGAGCAGTACTTC. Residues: CASSLSLPNSEQYF.

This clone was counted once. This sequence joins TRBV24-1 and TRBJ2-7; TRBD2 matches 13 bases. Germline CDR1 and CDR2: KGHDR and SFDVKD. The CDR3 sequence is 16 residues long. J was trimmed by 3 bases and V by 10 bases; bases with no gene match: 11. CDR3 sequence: CATSRTSGSRYYEQYF. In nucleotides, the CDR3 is TGTGCCACTTCGAGGACTAGCGGGAGCCGCTACTACGAGCAGTACTTC.

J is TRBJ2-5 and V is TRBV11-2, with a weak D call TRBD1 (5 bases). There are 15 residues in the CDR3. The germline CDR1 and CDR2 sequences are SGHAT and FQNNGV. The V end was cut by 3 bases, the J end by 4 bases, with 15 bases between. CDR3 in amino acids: CASSFKGFPAETQYF. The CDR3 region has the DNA TGTGCCAGCAGCTTCAAGGGGTTTCCAGCAGAGACCCAGTACTTC.

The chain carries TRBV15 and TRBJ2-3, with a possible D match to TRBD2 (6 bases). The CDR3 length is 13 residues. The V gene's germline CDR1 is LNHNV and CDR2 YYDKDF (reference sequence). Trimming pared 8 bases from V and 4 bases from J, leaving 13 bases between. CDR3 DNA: TGTGCCACCCGAGGGACTGGGGCAGATACGCAGTATTTT. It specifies CATRGTGADTQYF.

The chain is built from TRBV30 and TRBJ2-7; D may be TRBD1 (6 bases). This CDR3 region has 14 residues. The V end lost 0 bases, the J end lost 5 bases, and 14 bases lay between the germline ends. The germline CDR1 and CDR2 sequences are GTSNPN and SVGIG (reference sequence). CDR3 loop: CAWSVRDNRHEQYF. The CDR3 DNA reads TGTGCCTGGAGTGTACGGGACAATAGGCACGAGCAGTACTTC.